Reported below is one T cell receptor (beta chain). The record originates from a study of T cell responses to AZD1222 COVID-19 vaccine. Here immunoSEQ multiplex PCR was the method, and the copy in TCRdb shows in-frame clones only, minus some. The data contain some 150,000 clones, about 81% of them seen just once; the ten biggest clones take up about 3.8%. This clonotype was sampled from an adult in good health. This specimen was peripheral blood, taken on day 0 of MenACWY control vaccination.

DNA of the CDR3: TGTGCCAGCAGCGTAGTACCCATAGATAGCGGACCCTACAATGAGCAGTTCTTC. Its translation: CASSVVPIDSGPYNEQFF. The chain uses TRBV9 and TRBJ2-1; the D gene is possibly TRBD2 (6 bases). CDR1 is SGDLS, CDR2 YYNGEE, per germline. With 0 bases removed from V and 2 bases from J, the gap between germline ends came to 18 bases. This CDR3 contains 18 residues.